This T cell receptor (beta chain) was found in a study of cytomegalovirus exposure and HLA in healthy donors. The wider study: In terms of ancestry, the Caucasian-associated cluster contained about 80% of the approximately 420 genotyped donors.

V trimming: 6 bases; J trimming: 6 bases; junction bases outside the gene matches: 9. Germline values: CDR1 SNHLY, CDR2 FYNNEI. The CDR3 has 14 residues. Notes on the study in general: TCR sequences were mostly rare, though some public TCRs occurred in many donors. The authors enumerated under 200 TCR beta chains as linked to cytomegalovirus.

Details on this clone: The antigen remains undetermined.

PCR was performed using 60 Vbeta and 13 Jbeta primers. Original processing notes: Later work found 74 million or so unique TCR beta chains, with approximately 12 million shared. Profiling relied on immunoSEQ multiplex PCR, and the TCRdb table lists in-frame clones only, not all of them. V, J and clone size were drawn from that table, and D and trimming were deduced from the DNA. This table holds some 60,000 clones, around 85% found once. The specimen sequenced was PBMCs. This TCR came from a man aged 35 to 55 in good health and CMV-seronegative. The chain is built from TRBV2 and TRBJ1-2; TRBD1 matches 8 bases. The CDR3 loop reads CASSTRQGRHGYTF. CDR3 bases: TGTGCCAGCAGCACCCGACAGGGGCGTCATGGCTACACCTTC.